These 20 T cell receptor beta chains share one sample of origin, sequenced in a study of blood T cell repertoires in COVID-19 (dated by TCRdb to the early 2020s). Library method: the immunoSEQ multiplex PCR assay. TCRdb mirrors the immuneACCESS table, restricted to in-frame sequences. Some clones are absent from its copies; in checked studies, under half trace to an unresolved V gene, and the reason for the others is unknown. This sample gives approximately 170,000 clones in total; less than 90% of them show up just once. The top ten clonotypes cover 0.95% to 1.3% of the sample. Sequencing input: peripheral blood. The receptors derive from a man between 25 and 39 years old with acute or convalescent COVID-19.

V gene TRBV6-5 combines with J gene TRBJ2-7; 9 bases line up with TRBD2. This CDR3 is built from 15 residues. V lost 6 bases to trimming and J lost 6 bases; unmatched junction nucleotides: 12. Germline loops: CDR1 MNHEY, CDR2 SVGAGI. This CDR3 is CASRPGAGGVSEQYF. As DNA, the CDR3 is TGTGCCAGCAGACCTGGAGCGGGAGGCGTATCCGAGCAGTACTTC.

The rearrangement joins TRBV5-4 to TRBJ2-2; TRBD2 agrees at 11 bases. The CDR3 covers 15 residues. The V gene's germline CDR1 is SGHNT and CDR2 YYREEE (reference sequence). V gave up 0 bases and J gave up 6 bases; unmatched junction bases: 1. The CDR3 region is CASSLGSGRAGELFF. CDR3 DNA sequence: TGTGCCAGCAGCTTGGGTAGCGGGAGGGCCGGGGAGCTGTTTTTT.

CDR3 sequence: CAISEPGQGALGEQFF. The CDR3 DNA sequence: TGTGCCATCAGTGAGCCGGGACAGGGGGCGCTAGGTGAGCAGTTCTTC. The chain carries TRBV10-3 and TRBJ2-1; 12 nucleotides match TRBD1. CDR3 size: 16 residues. Germline CDR1 ENHRY, CDR2 SYGVKD. The V and J ends lost 2 bases and 9 bases, in that order; junction bases with no gene match: 8.

CDR3 in DNA: TGCAGTGCTAGTGGGTGGAGAACTAGCGGGATTTCGTACACCGGGGAGCTGTTTTTT. It encodes CSASGWRTSGISYTGELFF. This rearrangement joins TRBV20-1 to TRBJ2-2; 10 bases are a match to TRBD2. Germline CDR1 reads DFQATT; CDR2 reads SNEGSKA (reference sequence). The CDR3 has 19 amino acids. Trimming cost V 3 bases and J 3 bases; bases outside gene matches: 16.

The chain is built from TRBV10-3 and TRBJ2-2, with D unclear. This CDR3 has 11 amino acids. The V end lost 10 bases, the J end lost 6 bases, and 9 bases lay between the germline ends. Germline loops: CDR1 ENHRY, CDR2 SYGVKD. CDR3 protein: CATAAAGELFF. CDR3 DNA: TGTGCCACCGCGGCGGCCGGGGAGCTGTTTTTT.

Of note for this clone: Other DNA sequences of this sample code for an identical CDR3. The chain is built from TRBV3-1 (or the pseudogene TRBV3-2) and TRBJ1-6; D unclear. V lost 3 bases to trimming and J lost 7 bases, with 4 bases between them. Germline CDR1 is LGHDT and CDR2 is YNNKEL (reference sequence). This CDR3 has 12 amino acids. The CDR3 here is CASSQLNSPLHF. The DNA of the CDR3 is TGTGCCAGCAGCCAGTTAAATTCACCCCTCCACTTT.

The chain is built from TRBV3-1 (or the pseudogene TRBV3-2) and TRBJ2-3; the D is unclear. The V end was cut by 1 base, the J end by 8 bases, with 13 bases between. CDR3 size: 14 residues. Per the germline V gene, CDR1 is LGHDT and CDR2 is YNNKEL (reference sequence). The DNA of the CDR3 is TGTGCCAGCAGCCAAGCCCGGTCCACTCGTACGCAGTATTTT. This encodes CASSQARSTRTQYF.

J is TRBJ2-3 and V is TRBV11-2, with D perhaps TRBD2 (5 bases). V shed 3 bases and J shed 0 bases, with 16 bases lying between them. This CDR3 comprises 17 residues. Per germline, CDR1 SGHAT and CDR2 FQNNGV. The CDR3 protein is CASSFGGGTSSTDTQYF. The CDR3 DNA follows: TGTGCCAGCAGCTTTGGAGGCGGAACCTCTAGCACAGATACGCAGTATTTT.

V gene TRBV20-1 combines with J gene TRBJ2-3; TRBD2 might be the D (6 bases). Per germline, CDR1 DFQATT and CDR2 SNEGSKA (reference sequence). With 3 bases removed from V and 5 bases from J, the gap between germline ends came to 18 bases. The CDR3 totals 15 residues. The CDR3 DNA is TGCAGTGCTAGTAACCCGGGAGTAGGAGGAGATACGCAGTATTTT. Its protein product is CSASNPGVGGDTQYF.

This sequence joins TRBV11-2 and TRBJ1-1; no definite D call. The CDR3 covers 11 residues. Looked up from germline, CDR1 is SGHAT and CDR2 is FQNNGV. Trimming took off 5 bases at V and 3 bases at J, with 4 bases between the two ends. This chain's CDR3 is CASSLHTEAFF. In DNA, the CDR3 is TGTGCCAGCAGCCTTCACACTGAAGCTTTCTTT.

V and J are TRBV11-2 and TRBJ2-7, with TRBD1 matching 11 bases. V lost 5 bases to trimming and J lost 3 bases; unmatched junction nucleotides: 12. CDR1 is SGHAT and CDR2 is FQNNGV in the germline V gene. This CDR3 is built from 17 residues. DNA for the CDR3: TGTGCCAGCAGCCTCCCATCGGACAGGGGGCTTAACTACGAGCAGTACTTC. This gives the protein CASSLPSDRGLNYEQYF.

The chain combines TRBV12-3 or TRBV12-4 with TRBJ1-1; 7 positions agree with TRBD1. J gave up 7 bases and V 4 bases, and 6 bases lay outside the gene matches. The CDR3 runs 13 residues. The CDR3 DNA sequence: TGTGCCAGCAGTTCGACAGGGTATGGTGAAGCTTTCTTT. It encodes CASSSTGYGEAFF.

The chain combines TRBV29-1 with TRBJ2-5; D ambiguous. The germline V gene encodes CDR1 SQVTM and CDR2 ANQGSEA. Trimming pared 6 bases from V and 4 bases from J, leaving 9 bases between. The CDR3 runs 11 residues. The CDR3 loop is CSVEPGETQYF. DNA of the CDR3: TGCAGCGTGGAACCAGGAGAGACCCAGTACTTC. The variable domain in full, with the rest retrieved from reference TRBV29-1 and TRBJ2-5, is SAVISQKPSRDICQRGTSLTIQCQVDSQVTMMFWYRQQPGQSLTLIATANQGSEATYESGFVIDKFPISRPNLTFSTLTVSNMSPEDSSIYLCSVEPGETQYFGPGTRLLVL.

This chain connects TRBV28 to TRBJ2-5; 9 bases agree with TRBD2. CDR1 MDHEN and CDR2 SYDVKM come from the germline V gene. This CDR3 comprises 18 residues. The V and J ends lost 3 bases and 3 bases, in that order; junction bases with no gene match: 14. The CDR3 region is CASSFPLASGASKETQYF. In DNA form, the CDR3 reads TGTGCCAGCAGTTTCCCCCTGGCTAGCGGGGCCTCCAAAGAGACCCAGTACTTC.

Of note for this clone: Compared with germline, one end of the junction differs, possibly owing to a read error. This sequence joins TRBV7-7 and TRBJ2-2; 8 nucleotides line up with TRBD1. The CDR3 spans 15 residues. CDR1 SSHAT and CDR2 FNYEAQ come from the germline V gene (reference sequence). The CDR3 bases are TGTGCTAGCAGCCGGACAGGGCCGAACACCGGGGAGCTGTTTTTT. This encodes CASSRTGPNTGELFF.

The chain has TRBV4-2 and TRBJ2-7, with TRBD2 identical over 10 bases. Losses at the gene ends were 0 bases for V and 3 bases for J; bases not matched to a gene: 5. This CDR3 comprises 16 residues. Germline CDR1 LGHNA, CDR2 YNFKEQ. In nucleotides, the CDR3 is TGTGCCAGCAGCCAAGATGCAGGACTAGCGGTCTACGAGCAGTACTTC. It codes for CASSQDAGLAVYEQYF.

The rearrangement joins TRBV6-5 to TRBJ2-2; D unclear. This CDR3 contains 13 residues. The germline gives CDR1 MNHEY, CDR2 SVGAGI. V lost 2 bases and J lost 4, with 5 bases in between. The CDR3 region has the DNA TGTGCCAGCAGTTACCCGGGCACCGGGGAGCTGTTTTTT. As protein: CASSYPGTGELFF.

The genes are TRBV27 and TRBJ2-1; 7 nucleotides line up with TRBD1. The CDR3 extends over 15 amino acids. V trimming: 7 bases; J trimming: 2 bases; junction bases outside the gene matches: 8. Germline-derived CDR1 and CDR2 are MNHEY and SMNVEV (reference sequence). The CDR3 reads CASIYRQGAYNEQFF. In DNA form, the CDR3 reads TGTGCCAGCATATATAGACAGGGTGCCTACAATGAGCAGTTCTTC.

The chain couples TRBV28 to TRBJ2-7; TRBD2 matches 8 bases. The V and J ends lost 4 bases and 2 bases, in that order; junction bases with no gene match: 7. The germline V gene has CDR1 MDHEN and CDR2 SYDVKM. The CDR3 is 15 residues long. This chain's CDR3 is CASSYGAGVTYEQYF. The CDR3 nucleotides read TGTGCCAGCAGTTACGGAGCGGGAGTCACCTACGAGCAGTACTTC.

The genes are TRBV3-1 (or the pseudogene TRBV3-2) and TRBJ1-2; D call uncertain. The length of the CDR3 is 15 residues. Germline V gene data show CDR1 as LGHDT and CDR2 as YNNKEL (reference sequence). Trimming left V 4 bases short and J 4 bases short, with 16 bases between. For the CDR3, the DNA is TGTGCCAGCAGCCCCGCTGACGCGGCGGTCTATGGCTACACCTTC. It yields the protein CASSPADAAVYGYTF.